The present TCR beta chain was sequenced within a study of T cell changes during pregnancy in multiple sclerosis. Germline CDR1 SQVTM, CDR2 ANQGSEA. The CDR3 contains 14 residues. V was pared by 3 bases and J by 5 bases, with 7 bases of the junction left unmatched. TCRdb's copy holds only in-frame clones and misses some; the assay was immunoSEQ multiplex PCR. The sample has about 46,000 clones, roughly 93% seen once; the top ten hold approximately 4.2%. The sequenced sample was CD8+ T cells from peripheral blood mononuclear cells, obtained in the first trimester of pregnancy. The source of this sequence is a female donor with multiple sclerosis, enrolled in a pregnancy study. V is TRBV29-1 and J is TRBJ2-5; 9 bases match TRBD2. CDR3 region: CSVDRTSGRETQYF. CDR3 sequence (DNA): TGCAGCGTTGACCGGACCAGCGGGAGGGAGACCCAGTACTTC.